This record concerns one T cell receptor (beta chain) sequence. The antigen it recognizes is unknown. No quality values exist for individual bases; no much larger clone is one base distant. For sequencing of the TCRbeta CDR3 region, genomic DNA was extracted from the sorted cells. TCRbeta CDR3 regions were sequenced using the immunoSEQ Assay. Imported from immuneACCESS, the table was reduced by TCRdb to in-frame sequences with V and J called. These copies leave out some clones; in studies compared against another copy, an unresolved V gene accounts for under half, and the cause of the remainder is not known. The sample contains some 19,000 clones, approximately 71% of them found a single time. 12% of the sample belongs to the ten largest clones. This sample stems from a study of OX40 agonist ivuxolimab in advanced cancers. Some background on the complete study: Ivuxolimab, which targeted the costimulatory receptor OX40 (CD134), was an agonistic, fully human IgG2 monoclonal antibody. In the dose-escalation cohort, 65% to 85% of patients were male, and the mean age was approximately 60 years with a range of roughly 23 to 90. Partial responses occurred in three dose-escalation patients: two with cutaneous melanoma and one with hepatocellular carcinoma. Intravenous ivuxolimab was administered to patients every 2 weeks at six dose levels: 0.01, 0.1, 0.3, 1.5, 3 and 10 mg/kg. The paper describes the monotherapy dose-escalation part (N of about 52 patients) of the phase I trial of ivuxolimab. Of the 50 to 55 dose-escalation patients, hepatocellular carcinoma was present in approximately 20, melanoma in around 15, renal cell carcinoma in 9 and head and neck cancer in 9. Patients were allowed to have had prior anti-PD-1, anti-PD-L1 or anti-CTLA-4 therapy, and around 40% of the dose-escalation patients had previously received checkpoint inhibitors. Peripheral TCRbeta sequencing aimed to test whether ivuxolimab altered TCR sequence diversity and caused clonal T-cell expansion.

CDR1 and CDR2 are drawn from the germline V gene: MGHRA, YSYEKL. Ends trimmed: V by 4 bases, J by 5 bases; bases unmatched to a gene: 11. Including cysteine and phenylalanine, the CDR3 has 15 amino acids. Left in the record is the CDR3 DNA by itself, 45 bases read in frame from the first base. Study-wide findings and limitations: After ivuxolimab, CD8+ T cells had more expanded clones than CD4+ T cells on average. At doses of 0.1 to 3.0 mg/kg, clonal expansion of both CD4+ and CD8+ T cells in blood was seen between baseline and week 6. The antigen specificity of the clonally expanded peripheral T cells was not determined. Partial responders in the 0.1-3.0 mg/kg groups had among the lowest normalized peripheral clonal expansion, especially among CD8+ T cells. Low levels of normalized T-cell clonal expansion were also shown by some nonresponding patients.

The trial excluded patients who had a history of autoimmune disease or who were on systemic immunosuppression. Peripheral blood for TCR sequencing was drawn from every dose cohort at baseline, at cycle 4 day 1 and at cycle 7 day 1. Samples were obtained from an open-label, multicenter, first-in-human phase I dose-escalation trial of ivuxolimab. Adults with locally advanced or metastatic melanoma, renal cell carcinoma, hepatocellular carcinoma or head and neck squamous cell carcinoma were enrolled in the trial. Before TCR sequencing, CD4+ T cells and CD8+ T cells were sorted from peripheral blood as separate populations.

This specimen was CD4+ or CD8+ T cells sorted from blood, taken in a trial of the OX40 agonist ivuxolimab. The sequence is built from TRBV4-1 and TRBJ2-7, and 7 junction bases match TRBD2. The source is an adult with an advanced solid tumor such as melanoma, head and neck, liver or kidney cancer. The DNA is TGCGCCAGCAGCCTTGCCCCGCTAGCGGTAAACGAGCAGTACTTC. Its protein is CASSLAPLAVNEQYF.